What follows is one T cell receptor (beta chain) and its context. Its antigen is still unknown. No much larger clonotype is one base removed from it; base qualities were not supplied. The cohort consisted of 600 to 700 healthy bone marrow donors. Cohort members were all nominally healthy when sampled, although unrecorded immune exposures were likely present. The donor was CMV seropositive and belonged to the group of 250 to 300 seropositive cohort members. Every donor gave a peripheral blood sample, and the peripheral blood mononuclear cells from that sample were used for TCR beta sequencing. The Qiagen DNeasy Blood Extraction Kit was used to extract genomic DNA from the blood cell samples. This sample was taken from a study of cytomegalovirus exposure and HLA in healthy donors (dated by TCRdb to about 2017). Context from the whole study: In an earlier analysis of approximately 640 of the donors, 276 Gb of sequence data and 120 million or so unique TCR beta sequences from about 179 million T cells were reported. About 300 gigabases of sequencing data and around 90 million unique TCR sequences made up an early release that covered several hundred HLA-typed donors. The genetic ancestry cluster associated with self-reported Caucasian donors included about 84% of the 350 to 500 genotyped donors. The aim of the study was to test whether cataloging public T cell receptors could identify signatures of past pathogen exposure. The study used immunosequencing to profile the T cell repertoires of hundreds of subjects and linked those repertoires to cytomegalovirus serostatus. In addition to the first cohort of around 670 subjects, a separate validation cohort of 120 different subjects was used. The study combined high-throughput TCR immunosequencing, statistical association of individual TCRs with disease status, and machine learning to predict cytomegalovirus infection status. To study patterns of TCR occurrence, a later analysis re-analyzed previously published TCR beta repertoires from hundreds of donors and added high-resolution HLA genotyping. Rather than drawing on any new phenotypic data, the later analysis identified candidate immune exposures from TCR beta sequences and the way those sequences occurred across donors. In an earlier analysis of a few hundred of the donors, high-throughput TCR beta sequencing was used to judge whether each TCR beta V gene segment behaved as functional or pseudogenic. Alongside the repertoire data, information on donor age, sex, ethnicity and CMV serostatus was compiled. In a later genetic analysis, genome-wide SNP genotypes for about 65% of the roughly 670 donors were used, and that subset was treated as a discovery cohort. Every discovery cohort repertoire had been produced on one sequencing platform. Class I and class II HLA loci were covered by the typing at four-digit resolution. The number of typed donors differed by locus: roughly 629-640 for A, B, C, DRB1 and DQB1; approximately 540 for DQA1; 600 to 610 for DPA1; and roughly 490 for DPB1. Because of strong linkage in the cohort, five DR-DQ haplotypes were treated as single units for association and clustering. Among about 390 genotyped donors of the cohort, an average of approximately 230,000 unique TCR beta nucleotide sequences were sequenced per donor, around 20% of them non-productive. Points the paper makes about the study in general: A later analysis reported that several top co-occurrence clusters appeared linked to parvovirus B19, influenza, CMV and Epstein-Barr virus. Cytomegalovirus status was reported to be diagnosed by the classifier with high specificity and sensitivity in both the original and validation cohorts. Immune exposure information for the cohort was limited to CMV serostatus. Linkage disequilibrium might explain the correlated functional status among segregating V segments, but an unknown experimental factor could not be ruled out. Compared with equally common non-associated chains, HLA-associated TCR beta chains in a later analysis were more clonally expanded and had lower generation probabilities. Across donors, most TCR sequences were observed very rarely, whereas some public TCRs were present in many individuals. When HLA alleles, especially DR and DQ, strongly co-occurred, TCR associations were difficult to assign to individual alleles. A later analysis associated approximately 17,000 TCR beta sequences with specific HLA alleles at a false discovery rate of 0.05. The authors suggested that the approach could potentially be extended to other disease states and immunological phenotypes. Broadly in line with IMGT annotations, most TCR beta V segments showed up in productive rearrangements about 87% or about 30% of the time in an earlier analysis of roughly 590 of the donors. HLA typing was unavailable for some donors at each locus, so association tests used only the typed subset. In this cohort, only TCR beta chains were sequenced, and detectable features were limited by the absence of alpha or paired-chain data. In a later genetic analysis, fewer N-insertions in productive TCRs were reported among donors in an Asian-associated ancestry cluster than the roughly 700-donor mean. Because the 87-base-pair reads could not distinguish some IMGT-functional V segments, including TRBV6-2 and TRBV6-3, those segments were excluded. A later genetic analysis associated a missense DCLRE1C variant with V-gene and J-gene trimming of TCR beta chains, and an independent cohort replicated the association. A further reported finding was that TCR beta sequences accurately predicted the HLA-A and HLA-B alleles for most subjects in the first cohort. The presence/absence analyses assumed that sequencing depth was roughly uniform across donors, and that assumption may not be true. Most CMV-associated TCR beta chains appeared to be HLA-restricted in a later analysis, and the HLA associations seemed to be driven largely by CMV exposure. In the study, approximately 150 TCR beta chains were listed as associated with cytomegalovirus. Some 16 rarely observed V segments, including chromosome 9 orphons, were excluded from the earlier analysis of several hundred of the donors because counts were too low. Three of the identified cytomegalovirus-associated TCR beta chains were confirmed in vitro to be specific for cytomegalovirus antigens. A cluster of highly shared sequence variants was judged likely to represent a technical artifact of the sequencing pipeline. In a later analysis, TCR association rates were found to vary across HLA loci, with the most associated TCRs seen for DRB1 alleles and the fewest for HLA-C alleles.

Library construction relied on the immunoSEQ multiplex PCR assay. A mixture of 60 forward primers for TCR Vbeta segments and 13 reverse primers for TCR Jbeta segments was used in the multiplex PCR. A multiplex PCR assay on genomic DNA amplified the CDR3 region of rearranged TCR beta genes. The Illumina HiSeq System was used to sequence the amplified TCR beta libraries as 87-base-pair reads. In the paper's pipeline: Across the roughly 640 repertoires, a later analysis counted tens of millions of unique TCR beta chains, roughly 11 million of which were shared by at least two donors. Raw reads were error-corrected and collapsed into unique sequences with a nearest-neighbor algorithm that merged closely related sequences to remove PCR and sequencing errors. Alignment of CDR3 sequences to IMGT reference sequences was used to assign V, D and J gene segments. Each retained sequence needed at least a six-nucleotide match to both a V gene segment and a J gene segment. A rearrangement was called productive if the CDR3 had no stop codons and remained in frame with V and J, and every other rearrangement was called non-productive. CDR3 was defined by IMGT convention, running from the second conserved V-encoded cysteine to the conserved J-encoded phenylalanine. In an earlier analysis of around 600 of the donors, sequences lacking an unambiguous match to a single V gene segment were excluded. In an earlier analysis of 587 of the donors, V segments were called functional above 56.7% productive rearrangements and were called segregating when the between-donor standard deviation exceeded 5%. A statistical classification framework was developed to diagnose cytomegalovirus status using the catalog of TCR beta chain sequences. In a later analysis, V and J genes were assigned by comparing TCR nucleotide sequences against IMGT/GENE-DB human TR gene sequences. The TCRdist pipeline was used in a later analysis to assign CDR3 sequences and most-parsimonious VDJ recombination scenarios. In a later analysis, every TCR beta chain was defined by the combination of its CDR3 amino acid sequence and its V-gene family, and reads without a unique V-gene family were dropped. In a later analysis, 550 to 650 highly shared, low-generation-probability nucleotide sequences were removed to address suspected cross-contamination and a sequencing artifact. In a later analysis, a clonal expansion index was calculated for each public chain from normalized within-repertoire ranks of inferred template counts. In a later analysis, generation probabilities were computed with a VDJ recombination model fitted to out-of-frame rearrangements, and the resulting probabilities were checked against IGoR. Hypergeometric tests were used in a later analysis to score TCR-TCR, TCR-HLA and TCR-CMV co-occurrence, with a repertoire-size bias correction applied to the TCR pairs. False discovery rates were estimated in a later analysis by permuting HLA or CMV assignments 20 times. In a later analysis, co-occurring TCRs were grouped using DBSCAN, with TCRdist sequence similarity added in when clustering inside HLA-allele-positive subsets. Co-occurrence clustering excluded repertoires with fewer than 30,000 or more than 120,000 public chains, plus five with anomalous nucleotide sharing. In TCRdb, the immuneACCESS table is reduced to in-frame sequences with V and J assigned. These tables do not hold every clone; where another copy was compared, an unresolved V gene accounts for under half, and the others remain unexplained. The DNA was the basis for D and trimming; V, J and clone size are from that table. The sample table records roughly 120,000 clones; around 77% of these occur just once. The ten largest clones represent over 10% of the sample.

According to the germline V gene (reference sequence), CDR1 reads LNHDA and CDR2 reads SQIVND. The germline V and J ends show losses of 6 bases and 0 bases respectively, and no gene match explains 5 bases of the junction. The CDR3 spans 15 residues, from the cysteine through the phenylalanine. Left in the record is the CDR3 DNA by itself, 45 bases read in frame from the first base. The chain employs TRBV19 and TRBJ1-5, with TRBD1 matching 7 junction bases. Specimen: PBMCs. The sequence derives from a middle-aged woman in good health and CMV-seropositive. The CDR3 is CASRTTGISNQPQHF. The DNA sequence reads TGTGCCAGTAGGACGACAGGGATTAGCAATCAGCCCCAGCATTTT.